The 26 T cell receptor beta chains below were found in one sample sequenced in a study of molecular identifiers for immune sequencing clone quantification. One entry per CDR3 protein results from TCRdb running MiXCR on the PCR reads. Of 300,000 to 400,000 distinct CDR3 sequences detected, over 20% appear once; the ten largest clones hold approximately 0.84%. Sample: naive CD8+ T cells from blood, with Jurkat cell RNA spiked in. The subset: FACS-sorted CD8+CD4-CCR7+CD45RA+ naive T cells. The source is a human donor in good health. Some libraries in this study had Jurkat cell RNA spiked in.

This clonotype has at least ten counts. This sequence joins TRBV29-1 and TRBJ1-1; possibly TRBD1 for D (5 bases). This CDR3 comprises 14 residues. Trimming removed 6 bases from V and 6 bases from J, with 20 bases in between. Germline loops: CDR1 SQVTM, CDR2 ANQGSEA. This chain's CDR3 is CSVGWEQGGAEAFF. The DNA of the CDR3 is TGCAGCGTCGGTTGGGAGCAGGGTGGGGCTGAAGCTTTCTTT.

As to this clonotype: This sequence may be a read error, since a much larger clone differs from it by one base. Here the CDR3 reads CASSLSPGSQETQHF. The CDR3 DNA reads TGTGCCAGCAGTTTATCCCCGGGCAGCCAAGAGACCCAGCACTTC. This chain links TRBV27 with TRBJ2-5, with no clear D. In germline, CDR1 is MNHEY, CDR2 SMNVEV (reference sequence). The CDR3 has 15 amino acids.

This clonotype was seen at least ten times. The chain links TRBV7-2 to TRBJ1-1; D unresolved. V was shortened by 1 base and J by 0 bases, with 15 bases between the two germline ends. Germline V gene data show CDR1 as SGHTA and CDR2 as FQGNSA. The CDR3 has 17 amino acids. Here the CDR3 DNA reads TGTGCCAGCAGCTTAGGCCCCAGTAGTACGATGAACACTGAAGCTTTCTTT. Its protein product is CASSLGPSSTMNTEAFF. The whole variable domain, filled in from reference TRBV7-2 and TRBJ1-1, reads GAGVSQSPSNKVTEKGKDVELRCDPISGHTALYWYRQSLGQGLEFLIYFQGNSAPDKSGLPSDRFSAERTGGSVSTLTIQRTQQEDSAVYLCASSLGPSSTMNTEAFFGQGTRLTVV.

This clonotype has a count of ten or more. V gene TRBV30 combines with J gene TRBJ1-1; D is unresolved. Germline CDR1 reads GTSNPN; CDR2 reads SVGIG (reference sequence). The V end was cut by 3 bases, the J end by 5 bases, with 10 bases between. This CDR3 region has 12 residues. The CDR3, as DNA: TGTGCCTGGAGATTAGGCAGAACTGAAGCTTTCTTT. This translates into CAWRLGRTEAFF. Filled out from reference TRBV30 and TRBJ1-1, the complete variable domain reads SQTIHQWPATLVQPVGSPLSLECTVEGTSNPNLYWYRQAAGRGLQLLFYSVGIGQISSEVPQNLSASRPQDRQFILSSKKLLLSDSGFYLCAWRLGRTEAFFGQGTRLTVV.

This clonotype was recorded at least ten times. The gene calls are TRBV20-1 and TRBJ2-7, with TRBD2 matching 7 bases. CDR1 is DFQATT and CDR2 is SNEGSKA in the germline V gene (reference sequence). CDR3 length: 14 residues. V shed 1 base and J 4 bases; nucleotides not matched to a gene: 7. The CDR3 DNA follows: TGCAGTGCTAGAGGGACACTAGCGCATTACGAGCAGTACTTC. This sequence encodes CSARGTLAHYEQYF.

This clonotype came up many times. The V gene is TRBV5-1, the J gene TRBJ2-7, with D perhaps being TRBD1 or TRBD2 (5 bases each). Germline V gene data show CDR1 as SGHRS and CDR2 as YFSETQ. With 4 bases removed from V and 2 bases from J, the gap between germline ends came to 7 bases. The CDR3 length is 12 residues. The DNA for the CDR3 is TGCGCCAGCAGCGGGGGTCCCTACGAGCAGTACTTC. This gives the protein CASSGGPYEQYF.

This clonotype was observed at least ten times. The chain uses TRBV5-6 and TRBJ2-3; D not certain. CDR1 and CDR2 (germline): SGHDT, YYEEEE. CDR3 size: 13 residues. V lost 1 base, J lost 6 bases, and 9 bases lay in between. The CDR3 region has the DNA TGTGCCAGCAGCTTGTGGGGTTCCGATACGCAGTATTTT. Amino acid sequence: CASSLWGSDTQYF.

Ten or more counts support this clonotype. CDR3 loop: CASSATGYQETQYF. CDR3 DNA sequence: TGTGCCAGCAGCGCTACAGGGTACCAAGAGACCCAGTACTTC. The J gene is TRBJ2-5, the V gene TRBV12-3 or TRBV12-4; D perhaps matches TRBD1 (6 bases). V was cut by 6 bases and J by 0 bases, with 11 bases left in between. CDR3 length equals 14 residues.

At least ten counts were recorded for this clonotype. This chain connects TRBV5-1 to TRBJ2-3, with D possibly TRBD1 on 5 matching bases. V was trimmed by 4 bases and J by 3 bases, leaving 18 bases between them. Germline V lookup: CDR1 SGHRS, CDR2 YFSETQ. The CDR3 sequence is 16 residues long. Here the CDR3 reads CASSQPRASETDTQYF. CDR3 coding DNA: TGCGCCAGCAGCCAACCCAGGGCTTCCGAAACAGATACGCAGTATTTT.

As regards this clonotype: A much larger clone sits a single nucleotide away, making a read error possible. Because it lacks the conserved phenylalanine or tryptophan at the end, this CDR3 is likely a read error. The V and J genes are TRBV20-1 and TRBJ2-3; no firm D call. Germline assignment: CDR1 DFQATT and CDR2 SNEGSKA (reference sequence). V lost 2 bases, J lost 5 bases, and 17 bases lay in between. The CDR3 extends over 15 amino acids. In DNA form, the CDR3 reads TGCAGTGCTAGATTTTCGCTGGCTCGGGTAGATACGCAGTATCTT. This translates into CSARFSLARVDTQYL.

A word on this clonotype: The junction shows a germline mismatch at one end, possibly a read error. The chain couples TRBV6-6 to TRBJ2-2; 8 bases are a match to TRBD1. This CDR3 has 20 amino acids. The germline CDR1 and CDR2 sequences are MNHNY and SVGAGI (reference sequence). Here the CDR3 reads CASGYAPGTGPRWNTGELFF. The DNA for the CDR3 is TGTGCCAGCGGTTACGCGCCCGGGACAGGTCCTAGATGGAACACCGGGGAGCTGTTTTTT.

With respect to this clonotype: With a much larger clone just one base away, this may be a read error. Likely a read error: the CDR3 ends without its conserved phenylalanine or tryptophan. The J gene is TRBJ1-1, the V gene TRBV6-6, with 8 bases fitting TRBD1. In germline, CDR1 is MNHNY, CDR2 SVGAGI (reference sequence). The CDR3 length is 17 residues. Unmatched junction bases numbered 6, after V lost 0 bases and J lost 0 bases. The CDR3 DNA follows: TGTGCCAGCAGTTACTCGAAGCAGGGGGCTATGAACACTGAAGCTTTCCTT. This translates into CASSYSKQGAMNTEAFL.

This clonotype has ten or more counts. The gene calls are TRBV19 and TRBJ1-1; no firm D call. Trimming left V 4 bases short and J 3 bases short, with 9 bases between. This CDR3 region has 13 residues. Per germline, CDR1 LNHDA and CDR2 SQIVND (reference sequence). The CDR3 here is CASSRIGDTEAFF. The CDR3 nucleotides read TGTGCCAGTAGTAGAATAGGAGACACTGAAGCTTTCTTT.

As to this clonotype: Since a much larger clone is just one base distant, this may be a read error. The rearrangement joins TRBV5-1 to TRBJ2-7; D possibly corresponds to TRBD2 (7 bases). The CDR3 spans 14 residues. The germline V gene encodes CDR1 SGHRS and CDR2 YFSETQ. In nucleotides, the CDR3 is TGCGCCAGCAGCTTGCCGGGGGGCTTCTACGGGCAGTACTTC. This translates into CASSLPGGFYGQYF. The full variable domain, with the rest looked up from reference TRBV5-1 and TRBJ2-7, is KAGVTQTPRYLIKTRGQQVTLSCSPISGHRSVSWYQQTPGQGLQFLFEYFSETQRNKGNFPGRFSGRQFSNSRSEMNVSTLELGDSALYLCASSLPGGFYGQYFGPGTRLTVT.

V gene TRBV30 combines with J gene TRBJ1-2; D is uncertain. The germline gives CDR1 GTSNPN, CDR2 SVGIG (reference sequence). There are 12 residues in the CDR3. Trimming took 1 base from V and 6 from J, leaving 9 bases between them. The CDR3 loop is CAWSDPADGYTF. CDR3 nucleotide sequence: TGTGCCTGGAGTGACCCAGCGGATGGCTACACCTTC. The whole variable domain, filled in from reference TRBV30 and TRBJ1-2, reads SQTIHQWPATLVQPVGSPLSLECTVEGTSNPNLYWYRQAAGRGLQLLFYSVGIGQISSEVPQNLSASRPQDRQFILSSKKLLLSDSGFYLCAWSDPADGYTFGSGTRLTVV.

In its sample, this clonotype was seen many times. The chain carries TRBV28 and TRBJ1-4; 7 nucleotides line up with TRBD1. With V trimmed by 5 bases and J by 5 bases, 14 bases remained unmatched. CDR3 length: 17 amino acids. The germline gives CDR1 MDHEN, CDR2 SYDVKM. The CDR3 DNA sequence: TGTGCCAGCAGTCCCCTTAATTCCAGGGGGACAAATGAAAAACTGTTTTTT. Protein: CASSPLNSRGTNEKLFF.

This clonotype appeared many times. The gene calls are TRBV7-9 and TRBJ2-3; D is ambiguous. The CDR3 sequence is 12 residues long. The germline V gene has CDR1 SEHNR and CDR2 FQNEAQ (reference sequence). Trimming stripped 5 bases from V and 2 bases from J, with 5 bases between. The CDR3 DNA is TGTGCCAGCAGCAGACTCACAGATACGCAGTATTTT. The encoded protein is CASSRLTDTQYF.

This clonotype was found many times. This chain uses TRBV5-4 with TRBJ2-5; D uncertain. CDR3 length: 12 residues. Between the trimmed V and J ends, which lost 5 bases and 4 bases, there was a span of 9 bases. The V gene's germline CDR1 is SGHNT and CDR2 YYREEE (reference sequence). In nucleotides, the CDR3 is TGTGCCAGCAGTGGGGATTCAGAGACCCAGTACTTC. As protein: CASSGDSETQYF.

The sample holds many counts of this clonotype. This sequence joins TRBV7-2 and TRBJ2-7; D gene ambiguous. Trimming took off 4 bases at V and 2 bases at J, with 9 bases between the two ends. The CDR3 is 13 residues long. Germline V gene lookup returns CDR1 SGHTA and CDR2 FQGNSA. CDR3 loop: CASSSDLPYEQYF. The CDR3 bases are TGTGCCAGCAGCTCGGACCTACCCTACGAGCAGTACTTC.

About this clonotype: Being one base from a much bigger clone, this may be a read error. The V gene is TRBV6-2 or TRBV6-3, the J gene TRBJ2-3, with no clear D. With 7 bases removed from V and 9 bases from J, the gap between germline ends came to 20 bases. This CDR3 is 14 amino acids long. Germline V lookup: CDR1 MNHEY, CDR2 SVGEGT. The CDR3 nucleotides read TGTGCCAGCACCATAGCCCCGACATTTCCAACGCAGTATTTT. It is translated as CASTIAPTFPTQYF.

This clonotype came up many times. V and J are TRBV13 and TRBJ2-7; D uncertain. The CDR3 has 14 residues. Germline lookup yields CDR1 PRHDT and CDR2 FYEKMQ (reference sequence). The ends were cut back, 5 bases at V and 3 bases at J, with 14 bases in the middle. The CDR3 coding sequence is TGTGCCAGCAGCCGCTTTGACTCTTTCTACGAGCAGTACTTC. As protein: CASSRFDSFYEQYF.

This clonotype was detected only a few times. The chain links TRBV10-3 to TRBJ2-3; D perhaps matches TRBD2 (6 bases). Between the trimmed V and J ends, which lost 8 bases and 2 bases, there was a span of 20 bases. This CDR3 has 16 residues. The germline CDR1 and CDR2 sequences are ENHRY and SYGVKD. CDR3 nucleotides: TGTGCCATCTCTACTTCCCATAGCGGCGACACAGATACGCAGTATTTT. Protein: CAISTSHSGDTDTQYF.

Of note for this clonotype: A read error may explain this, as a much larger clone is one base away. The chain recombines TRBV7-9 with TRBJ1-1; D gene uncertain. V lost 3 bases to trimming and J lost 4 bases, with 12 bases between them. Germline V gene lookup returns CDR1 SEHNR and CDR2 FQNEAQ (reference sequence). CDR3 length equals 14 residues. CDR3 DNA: TGTGCCAGCAGCTTTGTACAAGCCCCCACTGAAGCTTTCTTT. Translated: CASSFVQAPTEAFF.

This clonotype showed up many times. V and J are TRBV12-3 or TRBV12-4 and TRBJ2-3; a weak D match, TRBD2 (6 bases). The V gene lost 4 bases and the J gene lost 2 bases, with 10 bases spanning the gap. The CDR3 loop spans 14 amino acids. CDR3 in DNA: TGTGCCAGCAGTTCGGGACTTGTCACAGATACGCAGTATTTT. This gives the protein CASSSGLVTDTQYF.

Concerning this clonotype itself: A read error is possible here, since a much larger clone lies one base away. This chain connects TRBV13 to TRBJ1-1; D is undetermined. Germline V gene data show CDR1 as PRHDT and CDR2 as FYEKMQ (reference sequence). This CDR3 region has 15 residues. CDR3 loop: CVSSLLSGVNTEAFF. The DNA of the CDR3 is TGTGTCAGCAGCTTACTTTCAGGCGTGAACACTGAAGCTTTCTTT.

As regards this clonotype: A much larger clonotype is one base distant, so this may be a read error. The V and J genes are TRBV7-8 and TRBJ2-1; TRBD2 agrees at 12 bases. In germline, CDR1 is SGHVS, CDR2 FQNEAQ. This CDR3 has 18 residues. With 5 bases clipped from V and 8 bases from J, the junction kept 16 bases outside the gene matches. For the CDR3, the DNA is TGTGCCAGCAGCGACCCCCCTAGCGGGAGGGTGTTATTCGATGAGCAGTTCTTC. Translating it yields CASSDPPSGRVLFDEQFF.